These 26 T cell receptor beta chains were all obtained from the same sample, sequenced in a study of blood T cell repertoires in COVID-19. Sequencing was performed with immunoSEQ multiplex PCR; in TCRdb, only in-frame clones are kept and a portion is missing. The repertoire has more than 85,000 clones, around 83% of them found once; the top ten carry approximately 25%. Sequenced material: peripheral blood. The receptors shown here come from a man in his sixties with acute or convalescent COVID-19.

CDR3 nucleotides: TGTGCCAGCTCACCGGATGGGAGGCAGCCCCAGCATTTT. Its protein is CASSPDGRQPQHF. J is TRBJ1-5 and V is TRBV18; D gene unclear. Germline V CDR1 and CDR2: KGHSH, LQKENI. This CDR3 spans 13 amino acids. Trimming pared 3 bases from V and 7 bases from J, leaving 10 bases between.

The chain combines TRBV11-2 with TRBJ2-1; TRBD2 is a possible D gene (6 bases). Germline V gene sequence: CDR1 SGHAT, CDR2 FQNNGV. V lost 2 bases and J lost 0, with 17 bases in between. This CDR3 is 18 amino acids long. CDR3 DNA sequence: TGTGCCAGCAGCTTACGCGCGTTCCGGGGGACCTCCTACAATGAGCAGTTCTTC. Amino acids: CASSLRAFRGTSYNEQFF. Combining the CDR3 with reference TRBV11-2 and TRBJ2-1 gives the whole variable domain EAGVAQSPRYKIIEKRQSVAFWCNPISGHATLYWYQQILGQGPKLLIQFQNNGVVDDSQLPKDRFSAERLKGVDSTLKIQPAKLEDSAVYLCASSLRAFRGTSYNEQFFGPGTRLTVL.

This chain links TRBV7-9 with TRBJ2-7; 10 positions match TRBD1. Germline V CDR1 and CDR2: SEHNR, FQNEAQ (reference sequence). The CDR3 covers 16 residues. J lost 5 bases, V lost 1 base, and 8 bases had no gene match. The CDR3 reads CASSLGDRGLHDEQYF. The CDR3 nucleotides are TGTGCCAGCAGCTTAGGGGACAGGGGACTTCATGACGAGCAGTACTTC.

This chain uses TRBV2 with TRBJ1-6; D unclear. The V end lost 3 bases, the J end lost 8 bases, and 14 bases lay between the germline ends. Germline CDR1 SNHLY, CDR2 FYNNEI. This CDR3 region has 15 residues. The CDR3 loop reads CASSDHDDTDSPLHF. The CDR3 coding sequence is TGTGCCAGCAGTGATCACGATGATACGGATTCACCCCTCCACTTT.

Notes on this clone: Other DNA sequences in this sample translate to the same CDR3. This chain links TRBV5-1 with TRBJ1-2; unclear D gene. V gave up 2 bases and J gave up 2 bases, with 10 bases separating them. CDR3 length: 14 amino acids. Germline V gene lookup returns CDR1 SGHRS and CDR2 YFSETQ. CDR3 bases: TGCGCCAGCAGCTTAGCATATATCAACTATGGCTACACCTTC. Translated: CASSLAYINYGYTF.

The chain links TRBV9 to TRBJ2-2; D perhaps matches TRBD2 (5 bases). The CDR3 contains 15 residues. V was trimmed by 2 bases and J by 0 bases, leaving 8 bases between them. Germline V lookup: CDR1 SGDLS, CDR2 YYNGEE. The CDR3 DNA is TGTGCCAGCAGCGTCGGACTTACGAACACCGGGGAGCTGTTTTTT. Protein product: CASSVGLTNTGELFF.

The gene calls are TRBV24-1 and TRBJ2-3; TRBD2 aligns across 7 bases. The CDR3 contains 14 residues. Germline CDR1 reads KGHDR; CDR2 reads SFDVKD. V dropped 3 bases and J dropped 1; count of bases not matched to a gene: 0. The CDR3 coding sequence is TGTGCCACCAGTGATGCGGGGGGCACAGATACGCAGTATTTT. It translates to CATSDAGGTDTQYF.

The chain joins TRBV7-3 to TRBJ1-1; possible D gene TRBD1, 5 bases. The length of the CDR3 is 13 residues. Trimming stripped 7 bases from V and 0 bases from J, with 9 bases between. Germline V gene lookup returns CDR1 SGHTA and CDR2 FQGTGA. The CDR3: CASKKQVNTEAFF. The CDR3 DNA is TGTGCCAGCAAAAAACAGGTGAACACTGAAGCTTTCTTT.

J is TRBJ1-2 and V is TRBV18; 7 bases fit TRBD1. Germline CDR1 reads KGHSH; CDR2 reads LQKENI. Trimming at V came to 6 bases and at J to 7 bases, leaving 14 bases not matched to a gene. The CDR3 runs to 15 residues. As DNA, the CDR3 is TGTGCCAGCTCGCTGTCCGGGACAGAGTCGAGTGGCTACACCTTC. This encodes CASSLSGTESSGYTF. Combining the CDR3 with reference TRBV18 and TRBJ1-2 gives the whole variable domain NAGVMQNPRHLVRRRGQEARLRCSPMKGHSHVYWYRQLPEEGLKFMVYLQKENIIDESGMPKERFSAEFPKEGPSILRIQQVVRGDSAAYFCASSLSGTESSGYTFGSGTRLTVV.

This chain connects TRBV28 to TRBJ1-2, with a weak D call TRBD1 (5 bases). The CDR3 has 16 amino acids. Trimming left V 3 bases short and J 8 bases short, with 22 bases between. Germline CDR1 is MDHEN and CDR2 is SYDVKM. For the CDR3, the DNA is TGTGCCAGCAGTTTGCAGAACTTCGGGCAGGGCAGGGGCTACACCTTC. Residues: CASSLQNFGQGRGYTF.

The count of this clone is one. This rearrangement joins TRBV28 to TRBJ1-2, with a possible D match to TRBD1 (6 bases). The CDR3 covers 11 residues. Germline V lookup: CDR1 MDHEN, CDR2 SYDVKM. V was shortened by 5 bases and J by 11 bases, with 12 bases between the two germline ends. In DNA, the CDR3 is TGTGCCAGCAGTGTACAGGGTCGGTACACCTTC. This gives the protein CASSVQGRYTF.

The chain links TRBV19 to TRBJ1-6; D gene uncertain. V was clipped by 3 bases and J by 11 bases, with 20 bases between them. This CDR3 has 16 residues. Germline CDR1 reads LNHDA; CDR2 reads SQIVND (reference sequence). The CDR3 coding sequence is TGTGCCAGTAGTATGACTGCGGGAAGGGTCGCAGCACCCCTCCACTTT. This codes for CASSMTAGRVAAPLHF.

The chain is built from TRBV11-3 and TRBJ2-2; possible D gene TRBD1, 6 bases. The CDR3 is 16 residues long. V shed 6 bases and J shed 0 bases, with 14 bases lying between them. Germline CDR1 SGHNT, CDR2 YENEEA. CDR3: CASSTGQLANTGELFF. DNA of the CDR3: TGTGCCAGCAGTACCGGACAGCTAGCGAACACCGGGGAGCTGTTTTTT.

V gene TRBV9 combines with J gene TRBJ2-5, with 12 bases lining up with TRBD2. Trimming took 2 bases from V and 5 from J; bases not matched to a gene: 10. CDR3 length equals 17 residues. Germline V gene sequence: CDR1 SGDLS, CDR2 YYNGEE. The CDR3: CASSVGLAGGPVETQYF. As DNA, the CDR3 is TGTGCCAGCAGCGTTGGGCTAGCGGGGGGGCCGGTGGAGACCCAGTACTTC.

J is TRBJ2-5 and V is TRBV5-1, with 7 nucleotides matching TRBD2. From germline, CDR1 is SGHRS and CDR2 YFSETQ. CDR3 length equals 15 residues. The trim removed 4 bases at V and 3 bases at J, leaving 9 bases unmatched. As DNA, the CDR3 is TGCGCCAGCAGCCCGACTAGCATGAATAAAGAGACCCAGTACTTC. Translation: CASSPTSMNKETQYF.

This chain joins TRBV5-5 and TRBJ2-7; 8 positions match TRBD1. CDR3 length: 15 amino acids. CDR1 SGHKS and CDR2 YYEKEE come from the germline V gene (reference sequence). V shed 4 bases and J 2 bases; nucleotides not matched to a gene: 8. The CDR3 DNA sequence: TGTGCCAGCAGCCCGAGGACAGGGTACACCTACGAGCAGTACGTC. It yields the protein CASSPRTGYTYEQYV.

The CDR3 loop is CASSLSLPGAYEQYF. The CDR3 coding sequence is TGTGCCAGCAGCTTGTCCCTGCCCGGGGCCTACGAGCAGTACTTC. V and J are TRBV7-9 and TRBJ2-7, with TRBD2 as a possible D gene (5 bases). There are 15 residues in the CDR3. Germline V gene data show CDR1 as SEHNR and CDR2 as FQNEAQ (reference sequence). Trimming took 3 bases from V and 2 from J, leaving 14 bases between them.

The chain uses TRBV6-4 and TRBJ2-2; D may be TRBD2 (5 bases). The germline V and J ends were trimmed by 10 bases and 5 bases, with 11 bases remaining between them. Germline V lookup: CDR1 MRHNA, CDR2 SNTAGT. The CDR3 is 12 residues long. CDR3 sequence: CATSRGTGELFF. The CDR3 nucleotides are TGTGCCACCTCCCGGGGAACCGGGGAGCTGTTTTTT.

The V and J genes are TRBV7-9 and TRBJ1-4; 10 bases map to TRBD1. The junction had 9 bases not matched to a gene; V was cut back by 0 bases and J by 8 bases. This CDR3 region has 17 residues. The germline CDR1 and CDR2 sequences are SEHNR and FQNEAQ (reference sequence). The CDR3 sequence is CASSLAGVDRGREKLFF. CDR3 coding DNA: TGTGCCAGCAGCTTAGCAGGCGTCGACAGGGGGCGCGAAAAACTGTTTTTT.

The chain has TRBV28 and TRBJ1-5; a possible D gene is TRBD1 (5 bases). CDR1 MDHEN and CDR2 SYDVKM come from the germline V gene. Between the trimmed V and J ends, which lost 8 bases and 7 bases, there was a span of 24 bases. The CDR3 runs 16 residues. The CDR3 protein is CASQPQGLVFYQPQHF. Here the CDR3 DNA reads TGTGCCAGCCAACCCCAGGGACTGGTCTTTTACCAGCCCCAGCATTTT.

This clone came up a few times. The genes are TRBV6-5 and TRBJ1-1, with 8 bases fitting TRBD1. The CDR3 is 12 residues long. CDR1 is MNHEY and CDR2 is SVGAGI in the germline V gene. Trimming cost V 5 bases and J 7 bases; bases outside gene matches: 3. CDR3 loop: CASSPDRVEAFF. The CDR3 DNA is TGTGCCAGCAGTCCGGACAGGGTTGAAGCTTTCTTT.

The genes are TRBV20-1 and TRBJ1-1; D gene unclear. Trimming pared 3 bases from V and 3 bases from J, leaving 8 bases between. The germline V gene has CDR1 DFQATT and CDR2 SNEGSKA (reference sequence). The CDR3 sequence is 12 residues long. This chain's CDR3 is CSASNRDTEAFF. The DNA for the CDR3 is TGCAGTGCTAGTAACCGGGACACTGAAGCTTTCTTT.

V and J are TRBV19 and TRBJ2-6, with 9 nucleotides matching TRBD1. The length of the CDR3 is 17 residues. Trimming cost V 1 base and J 4 bases; bases outside gene matches: 5. Germline V gene sequence: CDR1 LNHDA, CDR2 SQIVND (reference sequence). CDR3 region: CASSIGQGVLGANVLTF. The CDR3 DNA reads as TGTGCCAGTAGTATAGGACAGGGGGTGTTGGGGGCCAACGTCCTGACTTTC.

This rearrangement joins TRBV18 to TRBJ1-5; 8 nucleotides align to TRBD1. The CDR3 loop spans 14 amino acids. V lost 5 bases to trimming and J lost 6 bases; unmatched junction nucleotides: 6. Germline V gives CDR1 KGHSH, CDR2 LQKENI. The CDR3 loop reads CASSSDREGQPQHF. In DNA form, the CDR3 reads TGTGCCAGCTCATCGGACAGGGAGGGTCAGCCCCAGCATTTT.

The J gene is TRBJ2-3, the V gene TRBV7-9; D perhaps matches TRBD1 (6 bases). The CDR3 extends over 16 amino acids. Trimming removed 5 bases at V and 5 bases at J, with 20 bases between. Germline-derived CDR1 and CDR2 are SEHNR and FQNEAQ (reference sequence). The CDR3 DNA follows: TGTGCCAGCAGCGCCCCCCGCACAGGGCGTGAAGATACGCAGTATTTT. Amino acids: CASSAPRTGREDTQYF.

This chain connects TRBV19 to TRBJ2-2, with 8 bases matching TRBD1. The CDR3 is made up of 16 amino acids. Germline CDR1 is LNHDA and CDR2 is SQIVND (reference sequence). Trimming at V came to 5 bases and at J to 0 bases, leaving 5 bases not matched to a gene. CDR3 DNA: TGTGCCAGTAGTGTCAAGACAGGGGCGAACACCGGGGAGCTGTTTTTT. It encodes CASSVKTGANTGELFF.